The 29 T cell receptor beta chains presented below share a single source sample, sequenced in a study of T cell responses to AZD1222 COVID-19 vaccine. The table came from immunoSEQ multiplex PCR; TCRdb's copy has only in-frame clones and leaves some out. Among roughly 110,000 clones listed, more than 70% were seen once. The specimen was peripheral blood, collected on day 0 of AZD1222 vaccination. Receptors were obtained from an adult in good health.

This chain connects TRBV7-2 to TRBJ2-2, with 10 bases lining up with TRBD1. With 6 bases clipped from V and 4 bases from J, the junction kept 11 bases outside the gene matches. The CDR3 loop spans 17 amino acids. Germline assignment: CDR1 SGHTA and CDR2 FQGNSA. The CDR3 DNA reads TGTGCCAGCAGTGGACGGGGACAGGGGAGTGTCACCGGGGAGCTGTTTTTT. Residues: CASSGRGQGSVTGELFF.

J is TRBJ2-3 and V is TRBV18; tentatively, D is TRBD1 or TRBD2 (5 bases each). Germline assignment: CDR1 KGHSH and CDR2 LQKENI. CDR3 length: 14 amino acids. Trimming cost V 0 bases and J 4 bases, with 8 bases left between them. CDR3 loop: CASSPPGVADTQYF. The CDR3 nucleotides read TGTGCCAGCTCACCACCGGGGGTTGCAGATACGCAGTATTTT.

The rearrangement links TRBV19 to TRBJ1-1, with TRBD1 as a possible D gene (6 bases). Germline V lookup: CDR1 LNHDA, CDR2 SQIVND (reference sequence). Trimming took 7 bases from V and 3 from J, leaving 15 bases between them. This CDR3 region has 14 residues. The CDR3 loop reads CASTAQGLYTEAFF. CDR3 DNA: TGTGCCAGTACCGCACAGGGACTATACACTGAAGCTTTCTTT.

This chain joins TRBV7-2 and TRBJ1-1; the D gene is possibly TRBD1 (5 bases). Trimming shortened V by 8 bases and J by 1 base, and 14 bases separated the two germline ends. The CDR3 loop spans 14 amino acids. The germline CDR1 and CDR2 sequences are SGHTA and FQGNSA. The CDR3 loop is CASCRDPQNTEAFF. The CDR3 DNA reads TGTGCCAGCTGCCGGGACCCGCAGAACACTGAAGCTTTCTTT. Variable domain in full (rest from reference TRBV7-2 and TRBJ1-1): GAGVSQSPSNKVTEKGKDVELRCDPISGHTALYWYRQSLGQGLEFLIYFQGNSAPDKSGLPSDRFSAERTGGSVSTLTIQRTQQEDSAVYLCASCRDPQNTEAFFGQGTRLTVV.

The rearrangement links TRBV3-1 (or the pseudogene TRBV3-2) to TRBJ1-5; no clear D. Trimming cost V 2 bases and J 1 base, with 9 bases left between them. There are 15 residues in the CDR3. Germline V CDR1 and CDR2: LGHDT, YNNKEL (reference sequence). CDR3 in DNA: TGTGCCAGCAGCCAATTGGCCCAGAGCAATCAGCCCCAGCATTTT. Translation: CASSQLAQSNQPQHF.

The rearrangement links TRBV5-1 to TRBJ1-2, with 7 positions matching TRBD1. The CDR3 length is 16 residues. The germline V gene has CDR1 SGHRS and CDR2 YFSETQ. J was trimmed by 6 bases and V by 3 bases; bases with no gene match: 14. The CDR3 bases are TGCGCCAGCAGCTGGAACCCGGGACAGACTACTGATGGCTACACCTTC. This encodes CASSWNPGQTTDGYTF.

V gene TRBV4-1 combines with J gene TRBJ2-6, with unresolved D. The CDR3 length is 19 residues. The germline V and J ends were trimmed by 1 base and 0 bases, with 16 bases remaining between them. Germline V gives CDR1 MGHRA, CDR2 YSYEKL. DNA of the CDR3: TGCGCCAGCAGCCAAGTATCCCTGGCGGCCCCCTCTGGGGCCAACGTCCTGACTTTC. It yields the protein CASSQVSLAAPSGANVLTF.

The J gene is TRBJ1-6, the V gene TRBV9; D gene ambiguous. In germline, CDR1 is SGDLS, CDR2 YYNGEE. The length of the CDR3 is 12 residues. Trimming took 2 bases from V and 7 from J, leaving 4 bases between them. CDR3 sequence reads: CASSVDNSPLHF. CDR3 coding DNA: TGTGCCAGCAGCGTCGACAATTCACCCCTCCACTTT.

The chain has TRBV5-5 and TRBJ1-1, with D unresolved. Germline V lookup: CDR1 SGHKS, CDR2 YYEKEE (reference sequence). With 2 bases removed from V and 0 bases from J, the gap between germline ends came to 11 bases. This CDR3 contains 15 residues. Here the CDR3 DNA reads TGTGCCAGCAGCTTATCTCGCGAAATGAACACTGAAGCTTTCTTT. Translating it yields CASSLSREMNTEAFF.

This chain links TRBV19 with TRBJ2-7, with unresolved D. The CDR3 loop spans 13 amino acids. V lost 4 bases, J lost 0 bases, and 7 bases lay in between. Germline CDR1 LNHDA, CDR2 SQIVND (reference sequence). CDR3 DNA: TGTGCCAGTAGTACTACCAGCTCCTACGAGCAGTACTTC. Translated: CASSTTSSYEQYF. Complete variable domain (other parts from reference TRBV19 and TRBJ2-7): DGGITQSPKYLFRKEGQNVTLSCEQNLNHDAMYWYRQDPGQGLRLIYYSQIVNDFQKGDIAEGYSVSREKKESFPLTVTSAQKNPTAFYLCASSTTSSYEQYFGPGTRLTVT.

The chain combines TRBV7-2 with TRBJ1-6; D may be TRBD1 (5 bases). Germline V gene sequence: CDR1 SGHTA, CDR2 FQGNSA. This CDR3 contains 16 residues. Deletions cut 7 bases from V and 7 bases from J, with 20 bases between. The CDR3 protein is CASTQNVRGSNSPLHF. The DNA for the CDR3 is TGTGCCAGCACCCAAAATGTGAGGGGTTCGAATTCACCCCTCCACTTT. The full variable domain, with the rest looked up from reference TRBV7-2 and TRBJ1-6, is GAGVSQSPSNKVTEKGKDVELRCDPISGHTALYWYRQSLGQGLEFLIYFQGNSAPDKSGLPSDRFSAERTGGSVSTLTIQRTQQEDSAVYLCASTQNVRGSNSPLHFGNGTRLTVT.

V usage is TRBV4-1 and J usage is TRBJ1-2; no reliable D call. Germline CDR1 is MGHRA and CDR2 is YSYEKL. The V end was cut by 5 bases, the J end by 2 bases, with 15 bases between. The CDR3 consists of 15 residues. CDR3 bases: TGCGCCAGCAGCTTTCAAGATCTGGGGAACTATGGCTACACCTTC. Protein: CASSFQDLGNYGYTF.

The rearrangement links TRBV7-9 to TRBJ2-1; 7 nucleotides line up with TRBD1. The junction had 10 bases not matched to a gene; V was cut back by 1 base and J by 1 base. This CDR3 is built from 18 residues. Germline V gene sequence: CDR1 SEHNR, CDR2 FQNEAQ (reference sequence). This chain's CDR3 is CASSLGLWGQLSYNEQFF. In DNA form, the CDR3 reads TGTGCCAGCAGCTTAGGACTCTGGGGACAGCTGTCCTACAATGAGCAGTTCTTC.

V gene TRBV30 combines with J gene TRBJ1-5; 12 bases fit TRBD1. Germline values: CDR1 GTSNPN, CDR2 SVGIG (reference sequence). This CDR3 comprises 16 residues. After removal of 1 base from V and 7 bases from J, the junction contained 8 bases not matched to a gene. The CDR3 DNA reads as TGTGCCTGGAGTGCCCGGGACAGGGGGCAGGCACAGCCCCAGCATTTT. As protein: CAWSARDRGQAQPQHF.

The CDR3 DNA follows: TGTGCCAGCAGCTTAAGACAGGGGGGTGATCAGCCCCAGCATTTT. Amino acids: CASSLRQGGDQPQHF. The chain recombines TRBV7-2 with TRBJ1-5, with 9 bases fitting TRBD1. This CDR3 comprises 15 residues. J gave up 5 bases and V 2 bases, and 4 bases lay outside the gene matches. CDR1 is SGHTA, CDR2 FQGNSA, per germline.

This clone was recorded once. The rearrangement uses TRBV11-3 and TRBJ1-3; D perhaps matches TRBD1 (6 bases). Germline V gene lookup returns CDR1 SGHNT and CDR2 YENEEA. V was shortened by 5 bases and J by 0 bases, with 14 bases between the two germline ends. The CDR3 loop spans 16 amino acids. The CDR3 DNA reads as TGTGCCAGCAGCCCCACTAGGGGGGCCTCTGGAAACACCATATATTTT. This translates into CASSPTRGASGNTIYF. Full variable domain (rest looked up from reference TRBV11-3 and TRBJ1-3): EAGVVQSPRYKIIEKKQPVAFWCNPISGHNTLYWYLQNLGQGPELLIRYENEEAVDDSQLPKDRFSAERLKGVDSTLKIQPAELGDSAVYLCASSPTRGASGNTIYFGEGSWLTVV.

The chain couples TRBV6-2 or TRBV6-3 to TRBJ2-1, with TRBD2 matching 13 bases. The CDR3 sequence is 16 residues long. Germline CDR1 and CDR2: MNHEY and SVGEGT. J lost 5 bases, V lost 6 bases, and 7 bases had no gene match. The CDR3 bases are TGTGCCAGCAGCTCCGGGGGACTAGCGGGAAACAATGAGCAGTTCTTC. Its translation is CASSSGGLAGNNEQFF.

V usage is TRBV30 and J usage is TRBJ1-1; a weak D match, TRBD1 (5 bases). V lost 4 bases, J lost 12 bases, and 15 bases lay in between. The CDR3 has 11 amino acids. The germline gives CDR1 GTSNPN, CDR2 SVGIG (reference sequence). CDR3 in DNA: TGTGCCTGGACAGACGGCGGGGGAACTTTCTTT. Residues: CAWTDGGGTFF.

J is TRBJ2-1 and V is TRBV15; 7 bases match TRBD2. This CDR3 is built from 15 residues. Trimming removed 3 bases from V and 7 bases from J; junction bases left unmatched: 9. CDR1 and CDR2 (germline): LNHNV, YYDKDF (reference sequence). In nucleotides, the CDR3 is TGTGCCACCAGCAGGGATGGCGGGAGTGCGAATGAGCAGTTCTTC. Translating it yields CATSRDGGSANEQFF.

This chain uses TRBV11-2 with TRBJ2-3, with D maybe TRBD2 (6 bases). This CDR3 has 15 residues. Per germline, CDR1 SGHAT and CDR2 FQNNGV. V was trimmed by 6 bases and J by 2 bases, leaving 15 bases between them. The CDR3 is CASSPGTPLTDTQYF. The CDR3 DNA reads as TGTGCCAGCAGTCCCGGGACTCCCCTCACAGATACGCAGTATTTT.

The rearrangement uses TRBV15 and TRBJ1-2; D call uncertain. V was shortened by 0 bases and J by 4 bases, with 6 bases between the two germline ends. Germline V gene lookup returns CDR1 LNHNV and CDR2 YYDKDF (reference sequence). This CDR3 has 13 amino acids. The CDR3 DNA follows: TGTGCCACCAGCAGAGACAGTACCTATGGCTACACCTTC. It codes for CATSRDSTYGYTF.

V usage is TRBV4-3 and J usage is TRBJ2-1; 9 positions agree with TRBD2. V lost 4 bases and J lost 2; bases outside the gene matches: 6. Germline loops: CDR1 LGHNA, CDR2 YSLEER. This CDR3 contains 16 residues. The CDR3 sequence is CASSLLASGAYNEQFF. In DNA, the CDR3 is TGCGCCAGCAGCCTTTTGGCTAGCGGGGCCTACAATGAGCAGTTCTTC.

The chain combines TRBV5-1 with TRBJ2-5; 9 positions agree with TRBD1. The CDR3 spans 14 residues. After removal of 3 bases from V and 6 bases from J, the junction contained 6 bases not matched to a gene. Germline V gene sequence: CDR1 SGHRS, CDR2 YFSETQ. The CDR3 here is CASSSGQGRKTQYF. Here the CDR3 DNA reads TGCGCCAGCAGCTCCGGACAGGGGCGCAAGACCCAGTACTTC.

Worth noting for this clone: One junction end does not reproduce the germline sequence, and a read error may be involved. The chain is built from TRBV4-2 and TRBJ2-7, with D possibly matching TRBD2 (5 bases). This CDR3 is 16 amino acids long. In germline, CDR1 is LGHNA, CDR2 YNFKEQ. CDR3 DNA sequence: TGTGCCAGCAGCGAAGACCCCCCGGGATCACCCTACGAGCAGTACTTC. It encodes CASSEDPPGSPYEQYF.

V gene TRBV6-4 combines with J gene TRBJ1-6, with D unresolved. The CDR3 extends over 14 amino acids. The germline gives CDR1 MRHNA, CDR2 SNTAGT. Trimming stripped 3 bases from V and 7 bases from J, with 10 bases between. CDR3 loop: CASSEVPWNSPLHF. CDR3 coding DNA: TGTGCCAGCAGTGAGGTCCCTTGGAATTCACCCCTCCACTTT.

The chain carries TRBV9 and TRBJ1-5; TRBD1 aligns across 8 bases. CDR1 SGDLS and CDR2 YYNGEE come from the germline V gene. Losses at the gene ends were 2 bases for V and 3 bases for J; bases not matched to a gene: 13. The CDR3 is made up of 18 amino acids. CDR3 in DNA: TGTGCCAGCAGCGTTGGGACAGGAAAGTTTGGCACCAATCAGCCCCAGCATTTT. Protein product: CASSVGTGKFGTNQPQHF.

V gene TRBV6-1 combines with J gene TRBJ2-7; D possibly corresponds to TRBD1 (5 bases). This CDR3 contains 14 residues. Deletions cut 2 bases from V and 3 bases from J, with 11 bases between. Germline V CDR1 and CDR2: MNHNS, SASEGT. CDR3 loop: CASSEKWGYYEQYF. CDR3 in DNA: TGTGCCAGCAGTGAAAAGTGGGGCTACTACGAGCAGTACTTC.

This clone showed up just once. The gene calls are TRBV28 and TRBJ2-6, with D perhaps TRBD2 (5 bases). Germline V gene lookup returns CDR1 MDHEN and CDR2 SYDVKM. Trimming stripped 5 bases from V and 3 bases from J, with 11 bases between. This CDR3 is built from 15 residues. CDR3 loop: CASSPTGVGANVLTF. CDR3 DNA sequence: TGTGCCAGCAGTCCGACCGGGGTTGGGGCCAACGTCCTGACTTTC.

This chain connects TRBV5-8 to TRBJ2-7; D remains ambiguous. The CDR3 consists of 12 residues. Trimming pared 0 bases from V and 6 bases from J, leaving 7 bases between. Germline lookup yields CDR1 SGHTS and CDR2 YDEGEE. CDR3 region: CASSLAVSEQYF. For the CDR3, the DNA is TGTGCCAGCAGCTTGGCCGTGAGCGAGCAGTACTTC.